These T cell receptor beta chains were read from a single sample in a study of T cells expressing NK-cell markers. TCRdb reanalyzed the 5' RACE reads and collapses them to one entry per CDR3 protein, without DNA. The sample data list more than 400,000 distinct CDR3 sequences. Input material: blood T cells: a sorted CD56 or NKG2C T cell subset, CD4+ or CD8+ T cells, or bulk PBMC T cells (not recorded which). The source is a woman aged 18 to 69 in good health. The CDR3 runs from the conserved cysteine through the conserved F or W.

j_call v_call cdr3_aa
TRBJ2-1 TRBV3-1 CASSQDGRPYNEQFF
TRBJ1-1 TRBV5-6 CASSLTTSYTEAFF
TRBJ2-2 TRBV5-6 CASSLGSFELFF
TRBJ2-7 TRBV4-2 CASSFSGADYEQYF
TRBJ1-5 TRBV7-2 CASSLSRDTNQPQHF
TRBJ2-1 TRBV20-1 CSVRRGSDEQFF
TRBJ2-7 TRBV29-1 CSVEFREGPGQYF
TRBJ1-4 TRBV20-1 CSARVDATNEKLFF
TRBJ2-1 TRBV29-1 CSVETGRGREQFF
TRBJ1-1 TRBV3-1 CASSQALSTEAFF
TRBJ2-3 TRBV20-1 CSARTLAGVADTQYF
TRBJ2-7 TRBV28 CASTKPGTSIYEQYF
TRBJ1-2 TRBV18 CASSPPGQGAGYGYTF
TRBJ2-1 TRBV9 CASSSRGQGSDEQFF
TRBJ2-2 TRBV6-1 CASSDLGVRDTGELFF
TRBJ1-5 TRBV5-1 CASSWDPNQPQHF
TRBJ1-2 TRBV12-3/TRBV12-4 CASSLGGTGDNYGYTF
TRBJ2-2 TRBV18 CASSGTSGLANTGELFF
TRBJ2-1 TRBV11-1 CASSLGGGILWSYNEQFF
TRBJ2-3 TRBV15 CATSRGSGGTRTDTQYF
TRBJ1-1 TRBV29-1 CSVVNRRMNTEAFF
TRBJ2-7 TRBV12-3/TRBV12-4 CASSLAPSGRDYEQYF
TRBJ1-1 TRBV6-1 CASSLREEGWEAFF
TRBJ2-4 TRBV7-2 CASSLGFGGKNIQYF
TRBJ2-3 TRBV29-1 CSVEGWVGAPDTQYF
TRBJ2-1 TRBV6-2/TRBV6-3 CASSSVQGALYNEQFF
TRBJ2-7 TRBV20-1 CSATEGYEQYF
TRBJ2-5 TRBV9 CASSVEFGQGLETQYF
TRBJ2-2 TRBV7-2 CASSPPGQGNTGELFF
TRBJ2-2 TRBV6-2/TRBV6-3 CASNRGPNTGELFF
TRBJ2-7 TRBV9 CASSATGTLLEQYF
TRBJ2-1 TRBV6-1 CASSRGRVSNEQFF
TRBJ2-1 TRBV25-1 CASSEAGVSGSNEQFF
TRBJ1-4 TRBV18 CASSPLSDREGEKLFF
TRBJ2-4 TRBV29-1 CSVGQGGRNIQYF
TRBJ2-1 TRBV12-3/TRBV12-4 CASSLHSVGNEQFF
TRBJ2-2 TRBV29-1 CSVQQGAGTGELFF
TRBJ2-7 TRBV18 CASSPPQPSFGQYF
TRBJ2-3 TRBV5-1 CASSVMTSGSADTQYF
TRBJ2-2 TRBV18 CASSPIVVSGGGTGELFF
TRBJ2-3 TRBV20-1 CSARAGTVTPGSTDTQYF
TRBJ2-7 TRBV29-1 CSVVLAGMIYEQYF
TRBJ2-3 TRBV10-3 CAISVTSGGDTQYF
TRBJ1-1 TRBV19 CASSINQVWTEAFF
TRBJ2-7 TRBV2 CASSEAAGHSSGSSYEQYF
TRBJ2-6 TRBV29-1 CSVFPGATGANVLTF
TRBJ2-7 TRBV12-3/TRBV12-4 CASSFVGWNEQYF
TRBJ2-1 TRBV18 CASSPPVGQGQRQFF
TRBJ2-1 TRBV5-4 CASSSDTSGIYNEQFF
TRBJ2-5 TRBV9 CANSVGVGWVETQYF
TRBJ2-5 TRBV11-2 CASSFGASGETQYF
TRBJ2-1 TRBV9 CASSVASGDEQFF
TRBJ2-2 TRBV20-1 CSARNLSPAGGSGELFF
TRBJ2-1 TRBV4-1 CASSQVGGNSYNEQFF
TRBJ2-2 TRBV5-6 CASSPLAGEGYTGELFF